Detailed here is one T cell receptor beta chain. The entry originates in a study of blood T cell repertoires in COVID-19. TCRdb's table, derived via immunoSEQ multiplex PCR, lists solely in-frame clones and lacks some. The table lists fewer than 65,000 clones, roughly nine tenths of them singletons. Germline-derived CDR1 and CDR2 are SNHLY and FYNNEI. The CDR3 has 14 amino acids. Germline trimming cut 6 bases from V and 5 bases from J; bases unmatched to any gene: 6. Material for sequencing was peripheral blood. The TCR was taken from a human donor with acute or convalescent COVID-19. The donor label of this sample is uncertain. The chain is built from TRBV2 and TRBJ2-5; 10 bases match TRBD1. CDR3 DNA sequence: TGTGCCAGCAGGGAGACAGGGGGCTGGGAGACCCAGTACTTC. As protein: CASRETGGWETQYF.